This note documents a single T cell receptor beta chain sequence. This sample stems from a study of blood T cell repertoires in COVID-19. CDR1 SGDLS and CDR2 YYNGEE come from the germline V gene. The germline V and J ends were trimmed by 0 bases and 2 bases, with 5 bases remaining between them. CDR3 length: 14 amino acids. Clones were sequenced by immunoSEQ multiplex PCR, and TCRdb holds only the in-frame ones, with some missing. The sample comprises more than 100,000 clones, roughly 83% of which are singletons, and around 17% rests with the top ten. This TCR was sampled from a woman aged 45-65 years with acute or convalescent COVID-19. The genes are TRBV9 and TRBJ2-2; D call uncertain. The sample was peripheral blood. CDR3 in DNA: TGTGCCAGCAGCGTAGACACCAACACCGGGGAGCTGTTTTTT. Its translation: CASSVDTNTGELFF.